This note documents a single TCR beta chain sequence. Its antigen remains unknown. This entry comes from a study of cytomegalovirus exposure and HLA in healthy donors. In the PCR, 60 Vbeta and 13 Jbeta primers were used. Method: immunoSEQ multiplex PCR; TCRdb's copy keeps in-frame clones and lacks some. The top ten hold around 4.5% of the sample, which has 75,000 to 90,000 clones, approximately 78% seen once. Overall study findings and caveats: The study recorded 164 TCR beta chains that were cytomegalovirus-associated. Some highly shared sequence variants likely arose as a pipeline artifact. A reported reduction in N-insertions relative to the roughly 610-donor mean was seen in an Asian-associated ancestry cluster in a later analysis.

V lost 4 bases to trimming and J lost 3 bases, with 10 bases between them. Per the germline V gene, CDR1 is MGHDK and CDR2 is SYGVNS. The CDR3 totals 13 residues. Material for sequencing was PBMCs. The source of this sequence is a man aged 40-49 years in good health and CMV-seronegative. The chain carries TRBV25-1 and TRBJ2-7, with no clear D. The CDR3 loop is CASSVGTNYEQYF. The CDR3 region has the DNA TGTGCCAGCAGTGTGGGCACGAACTACGAGCAGTACTTC.